The next 20 T cell receptor beta chains were all read from a single sample in a study of T cell changes during pregnancy in multiple sclerosis. Produced via immunoSEQ multiplex PCR; TCRdb's table is partial and in-frame only. The table shows 15,000 to 20,000 clones, with roughly 88% occurring only once. The material sequenced was CD8+ T cells from peripheral blood mononuclear cells, taken after pregnancy. The source is a female donor in good health, enrolled as a control in a pregnancy study.

The V gene is TRBV30, the J gene TRBJ2-5; D is perhaps TRBD2 (5 bases). Germline-derived CDR1 and CDR2 are GTSNPN and SVGIG (reference sequence). There are 14 residues in the CDR3. Trimming removed 2 bases from V and 4 bases from J, with 14 bases in between. The CDR3 here is CAWSSGLRGETQYF. The CDR3 bases are TGTGCCTGGAGTTCCGGACTTAGAGGAGAGACCCAGTACTTC.

V is TRBV19 and J is TRBJ2-1, with TRBD2 matching over 12 bases. This CDR3 has 15 amino acids. Germline CDR1 and CDR2: LNHDA and SQIVND (reference sequence). Trimming removed 3 bases from V and 6 bases from J; junction bases left unmatched: 3. DNA for the CDR3: TGTGCCAGTAGTATGCTAGCGGGGGGGCCCAATGAGCAGTTCTTC. Protein: CASSMLAGGPNEQFF. Based on the CDR3 plus reference TRBV19 and TRBJ2-1, the full variable domain is DGGITQSPKYLFRKEGQNVTLSCEQNLNHDAMYWYRQDPGQGLRLIYYSQIVNDFQKGDIAEGYSVSREKKESFPLTVTSAQKNPTAFYLCASSMLAGGPNEQFFGPGTRLTVL.

The V gene is TRBV5-6, the J gene TRBJ1-3; 7 nucleotides line up with TRBD1. With V trimmed by 5 bases and J by 0 bases, 8 bases remained unmatched. Germline V gene sequence: CDR1 SGHDT, CDR2 YYEEEE. CDR3 length: 16 residues. CDR3 bases: TGTGCCAGCAGTTACAGGGGACCTAGCTCTGGAAACACCATATATTTT. Translation: CASSYRGPSSGNTIYF.

The rearrangement joins TRBV4-1 to TRBJ1-1, with D perhaps matching TRBD1 (6 bases). V shed 3 bases and J shed 6 bases, with 14 bases lying between them. The CDR3 has 14 amino acids. From germline, CDR1 is MGHRA and CDR2 YSYEKL. CDR3 residues: CASSQGGARAEAFF. Here the CDR3 DNA reads TGCGCCAGCAGCCAGGGGGGGGCGAGGGCTGAAGCTTTCTTT.

The chain recombines TRBV6-1 with TRBJ2-7; TRBD1 matches 8 bases. With 8 bases clipped from V and 6 bases from J, the junction kept 6 bases outside the gene matches. CDR1 is MNHNS and CDR2 is SASEGT in the germline V gene. This CDR3 region has 12 residues. CDR3 in amino acids: CASAEDRGEQYF. Written as DNA, the CDR3 is TGTGCCAGCGCGGAAGACAGGGGCGAGCAGTACTTC.

This chain uses TRBV6-5 with TRBJ1-1; 9 nucleotides align to TRBD1. Germline CDR1 MNHEY, CDR2 SVGAGI. CDR3 length equals 14 residues. J gave up 6 bases and V 6 bases, and 8 bases lay outside the gene matches. The CDR3 loop reads CASRGQGIRAEAFF. In DNA form, the CDR3 reads TGTGCCAGCAGGGGACAGGGTATTAGGGCTGAAGCTTTCTTT.

The chain carries TRBV5-5 and TRBJ2-7; 9 bases line up with TRBD2. Trimming cost V 1 base and J 2 bases; bases outside gene matches: 4. The CDR3 is 15 amino acids. Germline-derived CDR1 and CDR2 are SGHKS and YYEKEE (reference sequence). CDR3: CASSLFSGGTYEQYF. The CDR3 DNA is TGTGCCAGCAGCTTGTTTAGCGGGGGCACCTACGAGCAGTACTTC. The full variable domain, completed using reference TRBV5-5 and TRBJ2-7, is DAGVTQSPTHLIKTRGQQVTLRCSPISGHKSVSWYQQVLGQGPQFIFQYYEKEERGRGNFPDRFSARQFPNYSSELNVNALLLGDSALYLCASSLFSGGTYEQYFGPGTRLTVT.

The chain is built from TRBV2 and TRBJ1-1; 9 bases agree with TRBD1. V trimming: 11 bases; J trimming: 3 bases; junction bases outside the gene matches: 10. Germline CDR1 is SNHLY and CDR2 is FYNNEI. The CDR3 has 14 residues. CDR3 DNA: TGTGCCGGCAACATACAGGGGGCGGACACTGAAGCTTTCTTT. Its translation is CAGNIQGADTEAFF.

J is TRBJ1-1 and V is TRBV6-6, with a possible D match to TRBD1 (6 bases). The V gene's germline CDR1 is MNHNY and CDR2 SVGAGI (reference sequence). The CDR3 is 13 amino acids. In DNA, the CDR3 is TGTGCGGAACAGGGCAACTTGAACACTGAAGCTTTCTTT. This codes for CAEQGNLNTEAFF.

This clone showed up just once. The chain is built from TRBV7-9 and TRBJ2-7; 8 positions agree with TRBD2. Germline CDR1 reads SEHNR; CDR2 reads FQNEAQ (reference sequence). This CDR3 is 13 amino acids long. V shed 4 bases and J 7 bases; nucleotides not matched to a gene: 6. CDR3 loop: CASSSRGGEEQYF. CDR3 DNA: TGTGCCAGCAGCTCTCGGGGGGGAGAAGAGCAGTACTTC.

The count of this clone is one. The chain carries TRBV29-1 and TRBJ2-3, with 10 bases fitting TRBD2. This CDR3 is built from 14 residues. Germline V gene data show CDR1 as SQVTM and CDR2 as ANQGSEA. Unmatched junction bases numbered 4, after V lost 7 bases and J lost 0 bases. CDR3 sequence: CSATSGISTDTQYF. CDR3 coding DNA: TGCAGCGCCACTAGCGGGATTAGCACAGATACGCAGTATTTT.

V usage is TRBV4-3 and J usage is TRBJ1-1, with D possibly matching TRBD1 (5 bases). Germline CDR1 reads LGHNA; CDR2 reads YSLEER. CDR3 length equals 14 residues. V lost 4 bases to trimming and J lost 5 bases, with 14 bases between them. Here the CDR3 DNA reads TGCGCCAGCAGCCTGGGTATTGGGGGGACTGAAGCTTTCTTT. Its protein product is CASSLGIGGTEAFF.

The chain links TRBV6-5 to TRBJ1-2, with 8 bases identical to TRBD1. Germline trimming cut 1 base from V and 6 bases from J; bases unmatched to any gene: 7. Germline V CDR1 and CDR2: MNHEY, SVGAGI. The CDR3 runs to 15 residues. The CDR3 nucleotides are TGTGCCAGCAGTTACTTAAAGGACAGGGACGATGGCTACACCTTC. It translates to CASSYLKDRDDGYTF.

In this sample, this clone is medium-sized. Here the CDR3 DNA reads TGTGCCAGCAGTGAAACGGCAGGGGGCACAGATACGCAGTATTTT. It specifies CASSETAGGTDTQYF. The chain carries TRBV6-1 and TRBJ2-3, with TRBD1 as a possible D gene (6 bases). CDR1 is MNHNS, CDR2 SASEGT, per germline. The CDR3 sequence is 15 residues long. Between the trimmed V and J ends, which lost 2 bases and 1 base, there was a span of 10 bases.

This clone was found once. The V and J genes are TRBV27 and TRBJ1-6, with TRBD1 matching over 9 bases. Germline assignment: CDR1 MNHEY and CDR2 SMNVEV (reference sequence). V lost 7 bases, J lost 6 bases, and 4 bases stayed unmatched. This CDR3 spans 14 amino acids. CDR3 in amino acids: CASNYRGLNSPLHF. The CDR3 DNA reads as TGTGCCAGCAACTACAGGGGGCTTAATTCACCCCTCCACTTT.

This clone was detected a few times. The chain employs TRBV4-3 and TRBJ2-2, with D tentatively TRBD1 (6 bases). V was clipped by 0 bases and J by 6 bases, with 14 bases between them. Germline values: CDR1 LGHNA, CDR2 YSLEER. This CDR3 is 16 amino acids long. The CDR3 loop reads CASSQEPRGSAGELFF. DNA of the CDR3: TGCGCCAGCAGCCAAGAACCCAGGGGCTCCGCCGGGGAGCTGTTTTTT.

The chain uses TRBV5-6 and TRBJ2-7; D gene ambiguous. Trimming pared 2 bases from V and 2 bases from J, leaving 5 bases between. CDR3 length: 12 residues. Germline CDR1 reads SGHDT; CDR2 reads YYEEEE. As DNA, the CDR3 is TGTGCCAGCAGCTTCTCAGCCTACGAGCAGTACTTC. Protein: CASSFSAYEQYF.

V and J are TRBV7-2 and TRBJ2-2, with TRBD1 matching over 7 bases. The germline CDR1 and CDR2 sequences are SGHTA and FQGNSA. The CDR3 is made up of 16 amino acids. J gave up 4 bases and V 3 bases, and 8 bases lay outside the gene matches. In nucleotides, the CDR3 is TGTGCCAGCAGCTTCGACAGGGCGACGAGCACCGGGGAGCTGTTTTTT. Its translation is CASSFDRATSTGELFF.

The V gene is TRBV7-9, the J gene TRBJ1-2, with 7 bases that match TRBD1. There are 14 residues in the CDR3. Germline loops: CDR1 SEHNR, CDR2 FQNEAQ (reference sequence). The ends lost 1 base at V and 4 bases at J; junction bases unmatched: 3. The CDR3 here is CASSLGDRPYGYTF. CDR3 nucleotides: TGTGCCAGCAGCTTAGGGGACAGACCCTATGGCTACACCTTC.

This clone appeared a few times. The V and J genes are TRBV2 and TRBJ1-2, with unresolved D. V dropped 5 bases and J dropped 1 base, with 11 bases sitting between them. The CDR3 runs to 14 residues. Germline CDR1 reads SNHLY; CDR2 reads FYNNEI. CDR3 sequence reads: CASSTISGNYGYTF. CDR3 in DNA: TGTGCCAGCAGTACCATAAGCGGTAACTATGGCTACACCTTC.